The next 27 T cell receptor beta chains were all read from a single sample in a study of T cell clonality in common variable immunodeficiency. The protocol was immunoSEQ multiplex PCR, while the TCRdb copy is restricted to in-frame clones and leaves out a portion. This sample includes 50,000 to 60,000 clones with no singletons; its ten biggest clones take up about 2%. Sequences were obtained from peripheral blood mononuclear cells. These receptors came from a person aged 18 to 69 in good health.

This clone has a count of ten or more. The CDR3 end is not reached by the read, which stops 3 residues before it; the germline J gene fills it in. V usage is TRBV6-2 or TRBV6-3 and J usage is TRBJ2-5; 10 bases are shared with TRBD2. The CDR3 loop spans 17 amino acids. The ends lost 0 bases at V and 5 bases at J; junction bases unmatched: 9. Germline V gene sequence: CDR1 MNHEY, CDR2 SVGEGT. The chain's CDR3 is CASSYSISGGLQETQYF. The part of the CDR3 DNA that was read is TGTGCCAGCAGTTACTCCATTAGCGGGGGGTTACAGGAGACC.

This clone came up many times. The read halts 3 residues ahead of the CDR3 end, with the missing end drawn from the germline J gene. The sample has other DNA sequences that encode this CDR3 too. The V and J genes are TRBV7-9 and TRBJ2-7, with TRBD1 as a possible D gene (5 bases). Looked up from germline, CDR1 is SEHNR and CDR2 is FQNEAQ (reference sequence). V lost 2 bases and J 1 base, leaving 12 bases between the germline ends. This CDR3 comprises 15 residues. The CDR3 region is CASSLTGDSSYEQYF. CDR3 DNA (partial): TGTGCCAGCAGCTTAACGGGCGACAGTTCCTACGAG.

The sample holds a few counts of this clone. The read terminates 3 residues ahead of where the CDR3 ends, so the germline J gene completes it. The V gene is TRBV19, the J gene TRBJ2-1; TRBD2 matches 9 bases. This CDR3 contains 19 residues. Germline CDR1 is LNHDA and CDR2 is SQIVND (reference sequence). V shed 1 base and J 0 bases; nucleotides not matched to a gene: 10. The CDR3 reads CASSIGASGDLSSYNEQFF. Incomplete CDR3 DNA: TGTGCCAGTAGTATAGGTGCTAGCGGGGACTTAAGCTCCTACAATGAG.

Ten or more counts support this clone. The sequence runs out 3 residues before the end of the CDR3; the remainder is reconstructed from the germline J gene. This chain joins TRBV7-6 and TRBJ1-1; D remains unclear. Germline CDR1 and CDR2: SGHVS and FNYEAQ. The CDR3 loop spans 14 amino acids. V lost 4 bases, J lost 1 base, and 10 bases lay in between. Partial CDR3 DNA: TGTGCCAGCAGCTCCCTGGGCCGGAACACTGAA. Residues: CASSSLGRNTE. The CDR3 as a whole reads CASSSLGRNTEAFF.

This clone was counted a few times. The read ends 3 residues shy of where the CDR3 ends; the end is completed using the germline J gene. The chain is built from TRBV7-9 and TRBJ1-5; 8 bases map to TRBD1. The CDR3 loop spans 15 amino acids. V was clipped by 0 bases and J by 6 bases; unmatched bases: 4. Germline CDR1 and CDR2: SEHNR and FQNEAQ (reference sequence). CDR3 loop: CASSLAQGVGQPQHF. CDR3 bases read: TGTGCCAGCAGCTTAGCACAGGGGGTAGGTCAGCCC.

In its sample, this clone was seen many times. The read ends 3 residues shy of where the CDR3 ends; the end is completed using the germline J gene. V gene TRBV20-1 combines with J gene TRBJ1-5; perhaps TRBD1 as D (5 bases). Germline assignment: CDR1 DFQATT and CDR2 SNEGSKA (reference sequence). V was shortened by 2 bases and J by 6 bases, with 8 bases between the two germline ends. The CDR3 length is 12 residues. The CDR3 loop is CSARKGFQPQHF. Incomplete CDR3 DNA: TGCAGTGCTAGAAAGGGGTTTCAGCCC.

In this sample, this clone turned up a few times. Read sequence stops 3 residues before the CDR3 end, and the germline J gene provides the missing end. This chain uses TRBV6-2 or TRBV6-3 with TRBJ1-2; D call uncertain. Germline V CDR1 and CDR2: MNHEY, SVGEGT. This CDR3 has 16 residues. CDR3 in amino acids: CASRRHDPDSNYDYTF. The part of the CDR3 DNA that was read is TGTGCCAGCAGACGGCACGATCCCGACTCCAACTACGAC.

The table lists this clone with many counts. The CDR3 extends 3 residues past the end of the read, so its final part is completed from the germline J gene. The chain joins TRBV20-1 to TRBJ1-5, with a weak D call TRBD1 (5 bases). The CDR3 totals 13 residues. Trimming pared 2 bases from V and 1 base from J, leaving 6 bases between. Per germline, CDR1 DFQATT and CDR2 SNEGSKA (reference sequence). The CDR3 DNA, read in part, is TGCAGTGCTAGACAGGGAAGCAATCAGCCC. Translating gives CSARQGSNQP. The entire CDR3 protein is CSARQGSNQPQHF.

This clone occurred many times. The read halts 3 residues ahead of the CDR3 end, with the missing end drawn from the germline J gene. The rearrangement links TRBV5-1 to TRBJ2-7; 10 nucleotides agree with TRBD1. Trimming cost V 2 bases and J 5 bases; bases outside gene matches: 7. The CDR3 loop spans 15 amino acids. In germline, CDR1 is SGHRS, CDR2 YFSETQ. The covered CDR3 bases are TGCGCCAGCAGCTTAGGGACAGGGGCCCCCGACGAG. This gives the protein CASSLGTGAPDE. The whole CDR3 region reads CASSLGTGAPDEQYF.

This clone came up many times. The read is 3 residues too short to cover the CDR3 end, so that end is filled in from the germline J gene. The chain links TRBV19 to TRBJ2-7, with 10 nucleotides matching TRBD2. Per germline, CDR1 LNHDA and CDR2 SQIVND (reference sequence). V lost 10 bases to trimming and J lost 3 bases; unmatched junction nucleotides: 12. The CDR3 runs 15 residues. Incomplete CDR3 DNA: TGTGCCACTGCAATCCTAGCGGGAGAATACTACGAG. Translated, it gives CATAILAGEYYE. The complete CDR3 sequence is CATAILAGEYYEQYF.

This clone was counted at least ten times. The read falls 3 residues short of the CDR3 end, and the missing part is taken from the germline J gene. The rearrangement links TRBV7-3 to TRBJ2-1; TRBD2 might be the D (5 bases). The CDR3 sequence is 15 residues long. Germline CDR1 reads SGHTA; CDR2 reads FQGTGA. Trimming removed 2 bases at V and 6 bases at J, with 14 bases between. Partial CDR3 DNA: TGTGCCAGCAGCTTACCGGGCCGCGGGTCCAATGAG. This translates into CASSLPGRGSNE. The whole CDR3 is CASSLPGRGSNEQFF.

At least ten counts were recorded for this clone. The DNA ends 3 residues before the CDR3 does, and the rest of the CDR3 is filled in from the germline J gene. This chain joins TRBV7-9 and TRBJ2-7; a weak D match, TRBD1 (6 bases). In germline, CDR1 is SEHNR, CDR2 FQNEAQ (reference sequence). Between the trimmed V and J ends, which lost 1 base and 5 bases, there was a span of 12 bases. This CDR3 is 14 amino acids long. Here the CDR3 reads CASSLGTAGDEQYF. The sequenced CDR3 bases are TGTGCCAGCAGCTTAGGGACAGCCGGCGACGAG.

This clone was counted ten times or more. The CDR3 end is not reached by the read, which stops 3 residues before it; the germline J gene fills it in. V gene TRBV7-9 combines with J gene TRBJ2-5; 7 bases align to TRBD2. CDR3 length: 13 residues. Losses at the gene ends were 3 bases for V and 5 bases for J; bases not matched to a gene: 3. Germline-derived CDR1 and CDR2 are SEHNR and FQNEAQ (reference sequence). CDR3 residues: CASSFRLAETQYF. The sequenced CDR3 bases are TGTGCCAGCAGCTTTAGACTAGCCGAGACC.

Many counts were recorded for this clone. CDR3 DNA, as far as it was read: TGTGCCAGCAGCTCAGGGTGGACAGGCTACAATGAG. Translating gives CASSSGWTGYNE. The complete CDR3 reads CASSSGWTGYNEQFF. The chain uses TRBV11-2 and TRBJ2-1; 7 bases match TRBD1. The CDR3 end lies 3 residues beyond the end of the read and is filled in from the germline J gene. The CDR3 runs 15 residues. Trimming took 4 bases from V and 3 from J; bases not matched to a gene: 6. CDR1 is SGHAT, CDR2 FQNNGV, per germline.

Many counts were recorded for this clone. The read finishes 3 residues shy of the CDR3 end, and the germline J gene is used to complete it. This chain connects TRBV2 to TRBJ2-2, with TRBD2 matching 10 bases. The V gene end was trimmed by 6 bases and the J gene end by 0 bases; junction bases not matched to a gene: 4. CDR1 and CDR2 from the germline V gene are SNHLY and FYNNEI. The CDR3 contains 16 residues. Partial CDR3 DNA: TGTGCCAGCAGCGCCAGCGGGGGGGCGAACACCGGGGAG. The encoded protein is CASSASGGANTGE. The entire CDR3 protein is CASSASGGANTGELFF.

This clone appeared many times. The CDR3 goes on 3 residues after the read ends, and that part is filled in from the germline J gene. The genes are TRBV7-9 and TRBJ1-2, with D maybe TRBD1 (5 bases). Germline loops: CDR1 SEHNR, CDR2 FQNEAQ (reference sequence). V lost 7 bases, J lost 5 bases, and 20 bases lay in between. The CDR3 is made up of 15 amino acids. The DNA read from the CDR3 is TGTGCCAGCACCGGACAATGGAGTTCGAGTTATGGC. This encodes CASTGQWSSSYG. The full CDR3 reads CASTGQWSSSYGYTF.

This clone was detected many times. The read ends 3 residues early relative to the CDR3; the germline J gene fills the gap. The chain uses TRBV2 and TRBJ2-5; D could derive from TRBD1 or TRBD2 (6 bases each). Between the trimmed V and J ends, which lost 8 bases and 2 bases, there was a span of 24 bases. Germline assignment: CDR1 SNHLY and CDR2 FYNNEI. The CDR3 has 17 amino acids. The CDR3 loop is CASGEEPGTPKQETQYF. The covered CDR3 bases are TGTGCCAGCGGGGAGGAACCCGGGACACCCAAACAAGAGACC.

Concerning this clone: The junction departs from germline at one end; a sequencing error may be responsible. The read ends 3 residues shy of where the CDR3 ends; the end is completed using the germline J gene. The sample has other DNA sequences that encode this CDR3 too. The chain is built from TRBV18 and TRBJ1-3, with D hard to call. Germline values: CDR1 KGHSH, CDR2 LQKENI. This CDR3 comprises 17 residues. CDR3 bases read: TGTGCCAGCTCACCACCGGACTCCTCGCGACCAGGAAACACG. It yields the protein CASSPPDSSRPGNT. The whole CDR3 region reads CASSPPDSSRPGNTIYF.

This clone was recorded many times. The read falls 3 residues short of the CDR3 end, and the missing part is taken from the germline J gene. This chain links TRBV10-1 with TRBJ1-2, with 7 bases aligning to TRBD1. The CDR3 consists of 13 residues. CDR1 and CDR2 (germline): WNHNN, SYGVQD (reference sequence). J gave up 4 bases and V 6 bases, and 5 bases lay outside the gene matches. The CDR3 bases that were read are TGCGCCAGCAGCTCGACAGGGACCTATGGC. It translates to CASSSTGTYG. The full CDR3 protein reads CASSSTGTYGYTF.

This clone was observed many times. The CDR3 loop is CSARERKTYEQYF. The DNA read from the CDR3 is TGCAGTGCTAGAGAGCGGAAAACCTACGAG. The rearrangement uses TRBV20-1 and TRBJ2-7; D unresolved. The read terminates 3 residues before the CDR3 end, so the remaining end is supplied by the germline J gene. The CDR3 length is 13 residues. CDR1 is DFQATT and CDR2 is SNEGSKA in the germline V gene (reference sequence). The V gene lost 0 bases and the J gene lost 2 bases, with 8 bases spanning the gap.

This clone was seen many times. The missing CDR3 end, 3 residues past where the read stops, is filled in from the germline J gene. The J gene is TRBJ2-1, the V gene TRBV18, with D possibly being TRBD2 (5 bases). The germline CDR1 and CDR2 sequences are KGHSH and LQKENI. V was shortened by 1 base and J by 0 bases, with 10 bases between the two germline ends. The CDR3 covers 16 residues. CDR3 sequence: CASSPRWAGSYNEQFF. The part of the CDR3 DNA that was read is TGTGCCAGCTCACCACGGTGGGCGGGCTCCTACAATGAG. The variable domain in full, with the rest retrieved from reference TRBV18 and TRBJ2-1, is NAGVMQNPRHLVRRRGQEARLRCSPMKGHSHVYWYRQLPEEGLKFMVYLQKENIIDESGMPKERFSAEFPKEGPSILRIQQVVRGDSAAYFCASSPRWAGSYNEQFFGPGTRLTVL.

This clone came up many times. Coverage ceases 3 residues before the CDR3 finishes, and the germline J gene fills in the end. The chain employs TRBV4-1 and TRBJ2-1; possibly TRBD2 for D (7 bases). CDR1 is MGHRA and CDR2 is YSYEKL in the germline V gene. CDR3 length: 15 residues. V lost 7 bases to trimming and J lost 5 bases, with 18 bases between them. The DNA read from the CDR3 is TGCGCCAGCACGAGGGGGAGCGGGGCCAACAATGAG. Amino acid sequence: CASTRGSGANNE. The full CDR3 sequence reads CASTRGSGANNEQFF.

This clone was picked up a small number of times. The read ends 3 residues early relative to the CDR3; the germline J gene fills the gap. The chain recombines TRBV5-1 with TRBJ1-2; D is possibly TRBD1 (5 bases). The CDR3 has 17 residues. The germline CDR1 and CDR2 sequences are SGHRS and YFSETQ. The CDR3 reads CASSLGGTSGVQETYTF. Partial CDR3 DNA: TGCGCCAGCAGCTTGGGGGGGACTAGCGGGGTCCAAGAGACC. Full variable domain (outside the CDR3, taken from reference TRBV5-1 and TRBJ1-2): KAGVTQTPRYLIKTRGQQVTLSCSPISGHRSVSWYQQTPGQGLQFLFEYFSETQRNKGNFPGRFSGRQFSNSRSEMNVSTLELGDSALYLCASSLGGTSGVQETYTFGSGTRLTVV.

This clone came up many times. The read ends 3 residues early relative to the CDR3; the germline J gene fills the gap. V usage is TRBV6-2 or TRBV6-3 and J usage is TRBJ2-1; TRBD1 matches 9 bases. Germline V gene lookup returns CDR1 MNHEY and CDR2 SVGEGT. The CDR3 covers 16 residues. Germline trimming cut 5 bases from V and 2 bases from J; bases unmatched to any gene: 7. Partial CDR3 DNA: TGTGCCAGCAGTCAGAAGGGACAGGGACCCTACAATGAG. It is translated as CASSQKGQGPYNE. The entire CDR3 sequence reads CASSQKGQGPYNEQFF.

This clone appeared many times. The read terminates 3 residues ahead of where the CDR3 ends, so the germline J gene completes it. The chain links TRBV5-1 to TRBJ2-2, with D possibly TRBD1 on 6 matching bases. The CDR3 covers 15 residues. Deletions cut 4 bases from V and 0 bases from J, with 10 bases between. Germline V lookup: CDR1 SGHRS, CDR2 YFSETQ. The covered CDR3 bases are TGCGCCAGCAGCCGTGGACAGCCGAACACCGGGGAG. It translates to CASSRGQPNTGE. The full-length CDR3 reads as CASSRGQPNTGELFF.

This clone was observed many times. The CDR3 goes on 3 residues after the read ends, and that part is filled in from the germline J gene. This chain joins TRBV20-1 and TRBJ1-2, with 7 bases identical to TRBD1. Germline values: CDR1 DFQATT, CDR2 SNEGSKA (reference sequence). Trimming cost V 5 bases and J 2 bases; bases outside gene matches: 14. The CDR3 is 16 residues long. The CDR3 loop reads CSASDRENAENYGYTF. CDR3 DNA, as far as it was read: TGCAGTGCTTCCGACAGGGAGAATGCAGAGAACTATGGC.

This clone has ten or more counts. The CDR3 end lies 3 residues beyond the end of the read and is filled in from the germline J gene. The chain uses TRBV19 and TRBJ1-2, with D possibly being TRBD1 (6 bases). Germline lookup yields CDR1 LNHDA and CDR2 SQIVND (reference sequence). The CDR3 spans 13 residues. V gave up 3 bases and J gave up 4 bases, with 9 bases separating them. The covered CDR3 bases are TGTGCCAGTAGTATTGAGGACAGCTATGGC. Its translation is CASSIEDSYG. The full CDR3 protein is CASSIEDSYGYTF.